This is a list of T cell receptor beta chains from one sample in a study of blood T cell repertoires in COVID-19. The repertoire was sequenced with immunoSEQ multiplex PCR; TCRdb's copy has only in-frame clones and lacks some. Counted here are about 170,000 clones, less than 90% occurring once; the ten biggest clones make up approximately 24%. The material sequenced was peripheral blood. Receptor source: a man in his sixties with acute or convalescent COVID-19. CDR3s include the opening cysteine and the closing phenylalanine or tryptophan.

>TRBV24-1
CATRQGHDTEAFF
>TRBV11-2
CASSEGTFGNQPQHF
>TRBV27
CASSLGLPGQSAYGYTF
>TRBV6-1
CASTEWGPGTGELFF
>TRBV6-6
CASSTDREYNEQFF
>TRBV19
CASSKSDRGTEAFF
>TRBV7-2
CASSARQGSGNTIYF
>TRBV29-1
CSVGLAGGTGELFF
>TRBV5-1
CASSRTGEIAGELFF
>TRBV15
CATSRVGGEAFF
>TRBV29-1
CSVHRGITYGYTF
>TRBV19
CASSIAGQEYYGYTF
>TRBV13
CASSLGGTSSYEQYF
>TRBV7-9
CASSSPARDEQFF
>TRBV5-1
CASSSRTGLAYNEQFF
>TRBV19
CASSIVRDSNQPQHF
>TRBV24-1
CATSEYRDTETQYF
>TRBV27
CASSSPGLAGAKSTGELFF
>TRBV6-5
CASSRGEAHEQFF
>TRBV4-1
CASSQDPSGGLADYEQYF
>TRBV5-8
CASSLSRASGFGEQYF
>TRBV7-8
CASSQGGGNGYTF
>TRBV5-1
CASSLSGTARTGELFF
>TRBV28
CASSPSTGGDQPQHF
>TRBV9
CASSPQTSGGEYF
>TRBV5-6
CASTPQWGGSANGELFF
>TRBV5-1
CASSVTSAISYNEQFF
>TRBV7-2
CASRQGVNTEAFF
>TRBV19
CASSILSTGELFF
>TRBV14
CASSQEQGPYEQYF
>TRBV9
CASSVDPLSGELFF
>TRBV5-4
CASKQTANTEAFF
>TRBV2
CASSRDRSGNTIYF
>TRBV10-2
CASSEIAGLGGETQYF
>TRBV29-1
CSVDRTNTEAFF
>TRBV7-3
CASSLTRVNEQFF
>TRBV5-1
CASSLALAGETQYF
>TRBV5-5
CASSLAQGYGEKLFF
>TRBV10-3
CAIRTFSGTSVDTQYF
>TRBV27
CASSLRSSGGTSTDTQYF
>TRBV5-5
CASSPGTSGDETQYF
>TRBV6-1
CASGPSNQPQHF
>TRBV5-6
CASSPYPMNTGELFF
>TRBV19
CASSIAAGSEYEQYF
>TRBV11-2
CASSFLPRGTNYGYTF
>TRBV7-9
CASSPEWGPSFYNEQFF
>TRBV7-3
CASSLAPGDIDEQFF
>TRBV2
CAAGLGGGKPTDTQYF
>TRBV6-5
CASSQSGNLNSPLHF
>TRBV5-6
CASSLFGGMADTQYF
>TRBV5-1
CASSLSTGNTEAFF
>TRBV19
CASSSSRDRFSSYNEQFF
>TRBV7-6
CASSLGRTGGNTEAFF